A selection of T cell receptor beta chains follows, all from one sample in a study of shared clonotypes between healthy human individuals. Clones were read by immunoSEQ multiplex PCR, and TCRdb kept only the in-frame ones, dropping some. This table holds about 590,000 clones, 95% to 96% found once. The specimen was naive CD8+ T cells sorted from blood. The receptors derive from a woman in her twenties or thirties in good health. Each CDR3 is given with its conserved first and last residue. The D gene is left open where the match is weak.

-,TRBV6-1,TRBJ1-5,CASSEGEGYQPQHF
-,TRBV28,TRBJ2-4,CASRDRTMGKNIQYF
TRBD1,TRBV27,TRBJ2-7,CASSPWTGGEQYF
TRBD1,TRBV28,TRBJ2-1,CASSTGDINEQFF
-,TRBV9,TRBJ2-3,CASSARMGADTQYF
TRBD2,TRBV27,TRBJ2-7,CASSTLAGSYEQYF
TRBD1,TRBV6-5,TRBJ2-2,CASSYETGAPGELFF
-,TRBV4-2,-,CASSQADGAYEQYF
-,TRBV27,TRBJ2-1,CASSLRFSYNEQFF
-,TRBV7-9,TRBJ1-4,CASSPELNGKLFF
TRBD1,TRBV5-4,TRBJ1-3,CASSTDRVADTIYF
TRBD2,TRBV27,TRBJ2-1,CASSPHGPTGTSGTNEQFF
TRBD1,TRBV7-9,TRBJ2-3,CASSLARQGDTDTQYF
-,TRBV6-1,TRBJ2-7,CASSEATGGAYEQYF
-,TRBV27,TRBJ1-5,CASSSGPGAANQPQHF
-,TRBV7-9,TRBJ2-1,CASSLVLDYNEQFF
-,TRBV7-6,TRBJ2-1,CASSPLRDNNEQFF
-,TRBV4-1,TRBJ2-2,CTIGQLSNTGELFF
TRBD1,TRBV28,TRBJ1-3,CASSRDSGSGNTIYF
-,TRBV27,TRBJ1-5,CASSSSVLAQPQHF
-,TRBV7-9,TRBJ2-1,CASSSGGPYNEQFF
-,TRBV10-1,TRBJ2-3,CASSELDLTDTQYF
TRBD2,TRBV2,TRBJ2-1,CASSESAGGNNEQFF